These T cell receptor beta chains were read from a single sample in a study of cytomegalovirus exposure and HLA in healthy donors. TCRdb keeps only in-frame clones here, not all; method: immunoSEQ multiplex PCR. Of around 180,000 clones listed, roughly 84% were seen once; the top ten hold about 0.23%. The source material was PBMCs. Source of these receptors: a girl under three years old in good health and CMV-seronegative. The CDR3 runs from the conserved cysteine through the conserved F or W. Fields, in order: V gene, CDR3 protein.

V: TRBV5-4; CDR3: CATNTPSTDTQYF
V: TRBV29-1; CDR3: CSVHDRFEAFF
V: TRBV6-1; CDR3: CASSDLQGASYEQYF
V: TRBV11-3; CDR3: CASSWDRAAEQYF
V: TRBV2; CDR3: CASTWGVVQPQHF
V: TRBV29-1; CDR3: CSVETYSGGYTF
V: TRBV27; CDR3: CASSRDRVSYGYTF
V: TRBV29-1; CDR3: CSVVRQGMNTEAFF
V: TRBV5-8; CDR3: CASSPQPYEQYF
V: TRBV19; CDR3: CATVDRRNTEAFF
V: TRBV11-2; CDR3: CASSPPGLASSYEQYF
V: TRBV4-3; CDR3: CASSQEPGQGPSEQFF
V: TRBV7-3; CDR3: CASSLMGRGGTDTQYF
V: TRBV5-5; CDR3: CASSLGPFGTAVSYEQYF
V: TRBV2; CDR3: CASSDTGGYGYTF
V: TRBV29-1; CDR3: CSVEGRVGGGELFF
V: TRBV19; CDR3: CASSIGPGQGIEQYF
V: TRBV6-5; CDR3: CASSLLRSNQNHGYTF
V: TRBV5-1; CDR3: CASSLEGSRGYGYTF
V: TRBV4-2; CDR3: CATDSGTITGELFF
V: TRBV11-3; CDR3: CAGSFIGGANEQFF
V: TRBV5-4; CDR3: CASKTGLYGYTF
V: TRBV4-2; CDR3: CASSQVPPTGTGCGYTF
V: TRBV11-2; CDR3: CASSLWQYQETQYF
V: TRBV30; CDR3: CAWGTGKAGGYTF
V: TRBV7-6; CDR3: CASSSRPGQSSYNEQFF
V: TRBV21-1; CDR3: CASSKALPALWERGNIQYF
V: TRBV12-5; CDR3: CASGFAGGPYEQYF
V: TRBV27; CDR3: CASSKTGLWNTIYF
V: TRBV5-1; CDR3: CASSLGTSATTDTQYF
V: TRBV7-3; CDR3: CASSTGVGTGNTGELFF
V: TRBV27; CDR3: CASSLSSGAGFNEQFF
V: TRBV30; CDR3: CALRTENSEQYF
V: TRBV6-5; CDR3: CASSYWGGSPLHF
V: TRBV30; CDR3: CAWSELGVGYGYTF
V: TRBV7-2; CDR3: CASSFSSGANVLTF
V: TRBV5-1; CDR3: CASSLVPSGGEVYGYTF
V: TRBV25-1; CDR3: CASSSGGSTDTQYF
V: TRBV13; CDR3: CASRKTGVNEQFF
V: TRBV19; CDR3: CASSIDHPGLYEQYF
V: TRBV7-6; CDR3: CASSMRDTTAGTDTQYF
V: TRBV4-1; CDR3: CASSQELPGQKETQYF
V: TRBV7-2; CDR3: CASSLTGGYSTYEQYF
V: TRBV19; CDR3: CASSIQGLYNEQFF
V: TRBV2; CDR3: CASSEIGQGHNSPLHF
V: TRBV7-2; CDR3: CASSYTTSYEQYF
V: TRBV7-9; CDR3: CASVDSPNTGELFF
V: TRBV5-4; CDR3: CASSFSITHPGQGTEQYF
V: TRBV5-1; CDR3: CASSLAFGQRYGYTF
V: TRBV30; CDR3: CAWSVLRETLHF
V: TRBV7-3; CDR3: CASSLRGFTMRSGANVLTF
V: TRBV19; CDR3: CASSINRAEQFF
V: TRBV11-2; CDR3: CASSSDRRTEAFF
V: TRBV4-1; CDR3: CASSRPGTRGETQYF
V: TRBV6-1; CDR3: CASSDPTGGVYEQYF
V: TRBV6-4; CDR3: CASSDRPDRGNTEAFF
V: TRBV6-5; CDR3: CASSYSNGVGELFF
V: TRBV30; CDR3: CAWSSGYQPQHF
V: TRBV7-3; CDR3: CASSLNPGGGEQFF